These T cell receptor beta chains were read from a single sample in a study of blood T cell repertoires in COVID-19. Only in-frame clones appear in the TCRdb table, and some are missing; sequencing was by immunoSEQ multiplex PCR. Of some 180,000 clones listed, roughly 81% were seen once; the top ten hold approximately 11%. The sequencing input was peripheral blood. These receptors were taken from a woman aged 40 to 50 with COVID-19, enrolled during active disease. The CDR3 runs from the conserved cysteine through the conserved F or W. D genes are given only for firm matches. Clone size appears in some rows only: once, few, many, or a class for an expanded clone.

v_gene: TRBV7-9
d_gene: -
abundance: -
j_gene: TRBJ2-7
CDR3aa: CASSGWGHHNSYEQYF
CDR3nt: TGTGCCAGCAGCGGATGGGGACATCATAACTCCTACGAGCAGTACTTC

v_gene: TRBV14
d_gene: TRBD2
abundance: few
j_gene: TRBJ2-3
CDR3aa: CASSLRTSAYTQYF
CDR3nt: TGTGCCAGCAGCCTGCGGACTAGCGCCTATACGCAGTATTTT

v_gene: TRBV30
d_gene: -
abundance: -
j_gene: TRBJ2-3
CDR3aa: CACFICTQYF
CDR3nt: TGTGCCTGCTTTATTTGTACGCAGTATTTT

v_gene: TRBV9
d_gene: -
abundance: -
j_gene: TRBJ1-4
CDR3aa: CASSGPGSKKLFF
CDR3nt: TGTGCCAGCAGCGGCCCCGGGTCAAAAAAACTGTTTTTT

v_gene: TRBV5-1
d_gene: TRBD1
abundance: -
j_gene: TRBJ2-7
CDR3aa: CASGPTGDSYEQYF
CDR3nt: TGCGCCAGCGGCCCGACAGGGGACTCCTACGAGCAGTACTTC

v_gene: TRBV7-3
d_gene: TRBD1
abundance: -
j_gene: TRBJ2-2
CDR3aa: CASSPGTANTGELFF
CDR3nt: TGTGCCAGCAGCCCCGGGACAGCTAACACCGGGGAGCTGTTTTTT

v_gene: TRBV9
d_gene: -
abundance: -
j_gene: TRBJ2-5
CDR3aa: CASSEGVLQETQYF
CDR3nt: TGTGCCAGCAGCGAAGGGGTACTCCAAGAGACCCAGTACTTC

v_gene: TRBV30
d_gene: TRBD1
abundance: -
j_gene: TRBJ2-1
CDR3aa: CAWRQGSSYNEQFF
CDR3nt: TGTGCCTGGCGACAGGGAAGCTCCTACAATGAGCAGTTCTTC

v_gene: TRBV12-5
d_gene: TRBD1
abundance: -
j_gene: TRBJ1-4
CDR3aa: CASGLVLGDRGRGEKLFF
CDR3nt: TGTGCTAGTGGTTTGGTTCTTGGGGACAGGGGTAGGGGTGAAAAACTGTTTTTT

v_gene: TRBV5-6
d_gene: -
abundance: -
j_gene: TRBJ1-6
CDR3aa: CASSNLRVYNSPLHF
CDR3nt: TGTGCCAGCAGCAACCTGCGAGTCTATAATTCACCCCTCCACTTT

v_gene: TRBV28
d_gene: TRBD2
abundance: -
j_gene: TRBJ2-1
CDR3aa: CASSRAGGPSSYNEQFF
CDR3nt: TGTGCCAGCAGCCGAGCGGGAGGCCCCAGCTCCTACAATGAGCAGTTCTTC

v_gene: TRBV3-1/TRBV3-2
d_gene: TRBD2
abundance: -
j_gene: TRBJ2-5
CDR3aa: CASSQARGGLYF
CDR3nt: TGTGCCAGCAGCCAAGCGCGGGGGGGACTGTACTTC

v_gene: TRBV19
d_gene: -
abundance: -
j_gene: TRBJ1-1
CDR3aa: CASRTEVGTEAFF
CDR3nt: TGTGCCAGTAGGACGGAGGTAGGGACTGAAGCTTTCTTT

v_gene: TRBV7-9
d_gene: -
abundance: -
j_gene: TRBJ2-5
CDR3aa: CASSLGNSLETQYF
CDR3nt: TGTGCCAGCAGCTTAGGTAACAGCCTAGAGACCCAGTACTTC

v_gene: TRBV7-2
d_gene: TRBD2
abundance: -
j_gene: TRBJ2-3
CDR3aa: CASSPSGTGTDTQYF
CDR3nt: TGTGCCAGCAGCCCAAGCGGGACTGGCACAGATACGCAGTATTTT

v_gene: TRBV7-3
d_gene: TRBD2
abundance: few
j_gene: TRBJ2-1
CDR3aa: CASSRRGLAGDSSYNEQFF
CDR3nt: TGTGCCAGCAGCCGGAGGGGGCTAGCGGGGGATAGCTCCTACAATGAGCAGTTCTTC

v_gene: TRBV29-1
d_gene: -
abundance: -
j_gene: TRBJ1-1
CDR3aa: CSVEPARGRTEAFF
CDR3nt: TGCAGCGTTGAACCCGCCAGGGGACGAACTGAAGCTTTCTTT

v_gene: TRBV18
d_gene: -
abundance: -
j_gene: TRBJ1-5
CDR3aa: CASSPQDTSNQPQHF
CDR3nt: TGTGCCAGCTCACCACAGGACACTTCCAATCAGCCCCAGCATTTT

v_gene: TRBV27
d_gene: -
abundance: -
j_gene: TRBJ1-5
CDR3aa: CASSLSYSNQPQHF
CDR3nt: TGTGCCAGCAGTTTATCCTATAGCAATCAGCCCCAGCATTTT

v_gene: TRBV29-1
d_gene: -
abundance: -
j_gene: TRBJ2-1
CDR3aa: CSVEGRGSYNEQFF
CDR3nt: TGCAGCGTCGAAGGACGGGGCTCCTACAATGAGCAGTTCTTC

v_gene: TRBV19
d_gene: -
abundance: once
j_gene: TRBJ2-7
CDR3aa: CASSRGQAYEQYF
CDR3nt: TGTGCCAGTAGCCGGGGACAAGCCTACGAGCAGTACTTC

v_gene: TRBV25-1
d_gene: -
abundance: -
j_gene: TRBJ1-2
CDR3aa: CASSDGGYGYTF
CDR3nt: TGTGCCAGCAGTGATGGCGGCTATGGCTACACCTTC

v_gene: TRBV3-1/TRBV3-2
d_gene: TRBD1
abundance: -
j_gene: TRBJ1-1
CDR3aa: CASSREFTGVRNEAFF
CDR3nt: TGTGCCAGCAGCCGAGAATTTACAGGGGTGAGAAATGAAGCTTTCTTT

v_gene: TRBV7-8
d_gene: -
abundance: -
j_gene: TRBJ1-1
CDR3aa: CASSSAGITEAFF
CDR3nt: TGTGCCAGCAGCTCCGCAGGGATCACTGAAGCTTTCTTT

v_gene: TRBV2
d_gene: TRBD1
abundance: -
j_gene: TRBJ1-5
CDR3aa: CASSLRQGSRYSNQPQHF
CDR3nt: TGTGCCAGCAGTCTACGACAGGGCTCCAGATATAGCAATCAGCCCCAGCATTTT

v_gene: TRBV6-5
d_gene: -
abundance: -
j_gene: TRBJ1-1
CDR3aa: CASRNRVEAFF
CDR3nt: TGTGCCAGCAGAAACAGGGTTGAAGCTTTCTTT

v_gene: TRBV12-3/TRBV12-4
d_gene: -
abundance: -
j_gene: TRBJ1-5
CDR3aa: CASSFTNQPQHF
CDR3nt: TGTGCCAGCAGTTTCACAAATCAGCCCCAGCATTTT

v_gene: TRBV15
d_gene: -
abundance: few
j_gene: TRBJ2-1
CDR3aa: CATSTGYNEQFF
CDR3nt: TGTGCCACCAGCACGGGCTACAATGAGCAGTTCTTC

v_gene: TRBV30
d_gene: -
abundance: -
j_gene: TRBJ2-3
CDR3aa: CAWSNGRTDTQYF
CDR3nt: TGTGCCTGGAGTAACGGGAGAACAGATACGCAGTATTTT

v_gene: TRBV4-2
d_gene: TRBD2
abundance: -
j_gene: TRBJ2-1
CDR3aa: CASSQDQGTSGYSEQFF
CDR3nt: TGTGCCAGCAGCCAAGACCAGGGGACTAGCGGTTACAGTGAGCAGTTCTTC

v_gene: TRBV10-3
d_gene: -
abundance: -
j_gene: TRBJ1-5
CDR3aa: CAIQPGGNQPQHF
CDR3nt: TGTGCCATCCAACCGGGAGGAAATCAGCCCCAGCATTTT

v_gene: TRBV28
d_gene: TRBD2
abundance: -
j_gene: TRBJ2-2
CDR3aa: CASSFPAGVYTGELFF
CDR3nt: TGTGCCAGCAGTTTCCCAGCGGGAGTTTACACCGGGGAGCTGTTTTTT

v_gene: TRBV27
d_gene: TRBD1
abundance: -
j_gene: TRBJ1-1
CDR3aa: CASSARTGGTEAFF
CDR3nt: TGTGCCAGCAGTGCTCGGACAGGTGGGACTGAAGCTTTCTTT

v_gene: TRBV19
d_gene: -
abundance: -
j_gene: TRBJ1-2
CDR3aa: CASSIGGAYGYTF
CDR3nt: TGTGCCAGTAGTATTGGGGGGGCCTATGGCTACACCTTC

v_gene: TRBV20-1
d_gene: -
abundance: -
j_gene: TRBJ2-7
CDR3aa: CSALVRAEQYF
CDR3nt: TGCAGTGCATTGGTCAGGGCCGAGCAGTACTTC

v_gene: TRBV6-5
d_gene: -
abundance: -
j_gene: TRBJ2-1
CDR3aa: CASSPGLQSYNEQFF
CDR3nt: TGTGCCAGCAGCCCGGGACTCCAATCCTACAATGAGCAGTTCTTC

v_gene: TRBV2
d_gene: TRBD1
abundance: -
j_gene: TRBJ1-6
CDR3aa: CASNRGYNSPLHF
CDR3nt: TGTGCCAGCAACAGGGGCTATAATTCACCCCTCCACTTT

v_gene: TRBV9
d_gene: -
abundance: -
j_gene: TRBJ1-4
CDR3aa: CASSFRDGGFEKLFF
CDR3nt: TGTGCCAGCAGCTTTCGGGACGGGGGTTTTGAAAAACTGTTTTTT

v_gene: TRBV24-1
d_gene: TRBD2
abundance: once
j_gene: TRBJ2-7
CDR3aa: CATSDPRETSGEQYF
CDR3nt: TGTGCCACCAGTGATCCTCGCGAAACTAGCGGGGAGCAGTACTTC

v_gene: TRBV3-1/TRBV3-2
d_gene: -
abundance: -
j_gene: TRBJ1-2
CDR3aa: CASSQAEGAYSGYTF
CDR3nt: TGTGCCAGCAGCCAAGCGGAAGGGGCTTATAGCGGCTACACCTTC

v_gene: TRBV11-2
d_gene: TRBD2
abundance: -
j_gene: TRBJ2-7
CDR3aa: CASSLGTSGRSYEQYF
CDR3nt: TGTGCCAGCAGCTTAGGGACTAGCGGGCGGTCCTACGAGCAGTACTTC

v_gene: TRBV12-3/TRBV12-4
d_gene: -
abundance: -
j_gene: TRBJ2-5
CDR3aa: CASSFTGKETQYF
CDR3nt: TGTGCCAGCAGTTTCACAGGGAAAGAGACCCAGTACTTC

v_gene: TRBV9
d_gene: TRBD1
abundance: -
j_gene: TRBJ1-4
CDR3aa: CASSGGQGHEKLFF
CDR3nt: TGTGCCAGCAGCGGAGGACAGGGGCATGAAAAACTGTTTTTT

v_gene: TRBV30
d_gene: -
abundance: -
j_gene: TRBJ2-3
CDR3aa: CAWTETSDTQYF
CDR3nt: TGTGCCTGGACTGAGACATCCGATACGCAGTATTTT

v_gene: TRBV10-3
d_gene: TRBD1
abundance: -
j_gene: TRBJ2-1
CDR3aa: CAISQIDRGSSYNEQFF
CDR3nt: TGTGCCATCAGTCAAATTGACAGGGGGAGCTCCTACAATGAGCAGTTCTTC

v_gene: TRBV2
d_gene: -
abundance: -
j_gene: TRBJ1-2
CDR3aa: CASTQRQGYGYTF
CDR3nt: TGTGCCAGCACCCAGAGGCAGGGGTATGGCTACACCTTC

v_gene: TRBV7-3
d_gene: -
abundance: -
j_gene: TRBJ1-1
CDR3aa: CASSHSPGQVMNTEAFF
CDR3nt: TGTGCCAGCAGCCACTCTCCGGGACAAGTCATGAACACTGAAGCTTTCTTT

v_gene: TRBV7-8
d_gene: TRBD2
abundance: -
j_gene: TRBJ2-5
CDR3aa: CASSLAPGLAGGETQYF
CDR3nt: TGTGCCAGCAGCTTAGCGCCTGGACTAGCGGGAGGAGAGACCCAGTACTTC

v_gene: TRBV4-1
d_gene: TRBD1
abundance: -
j_gene: TRBJ1-4
CDR3aa: CASNRIQGVNEKLFF
CDR3nt: TGCGCCAGCAACCGAATACAGGGGGTAAACGAAAAACTGTTTTTT

v_gene: TRBV5-1
d_gene: TRBD1
abundance: -
j_gene: TRBJ2-5
CDR3aa: CASSPRGQGALETQYF
CDR3nt: TGCGCCAGCAGCCCCCGGGGACAGGGGGCTTTAGAGACCCAGTACTTC

v_gene: TRBV25-1
d_gene: -
abundance: -
j_gene: TRBJ1-1
CDR3aa: CASSEYHLKGRAFF
CDR3nt: TGTGCCAGCAGTGAATATCATCTTAAGGGGCGAGCTTTCTTT

v_gene: TRBV5-6
d_gene: TRBD2
abundance: -
j_gene: TRBJ2-3
CDR3aa: CASKFKRGPTDTQYF
CDR3nt: TGTGCCAGCAAATTTAAGCGGGGGCCCACAGATACGCAGTATTTT

v_gene: TRBV19
d_gene: -
abundance: -
j_gene: TRBJ1-5
CDR3aa: CASSTGEWGDQPQHF
CDR3nt: TGTGCCAGTAGTACAGGAGAGTGGGGGGATCAGCCCCAGCATTTT

v_gene: TRBV5-4
d_gene: -
abundance: -
j_gene: TRBJ2-1
CDR3aa: CASSKGLYNEQFF
CDR3nt: TGTGCCAGCAGCAAGGGACTTTACAATGAGCAGTTCTTC

v_gene: TRBV28
d_gene: -
abundance: -
j_gene: TRBJ1-4
CDR3aa: CASRDMGRDEKLFF
CDR3nt: TGTGCCAGCCGCGATATGGGCAGGGATGAAAAACTGTTTTTT

v_gene: TRBV18
d_gene: -
abundance: -
j_gene: TRBJ1-2
CDR3aa: CASSPPGQTYGYTF
CDR3nt: TGTGCCAGCTCACCACCGGGCCAGACGTATGGCTACACCTTC

v_gene: TRBV18
d_gene: -
abundance: -
j_gene: TRBJ2-7
CDR3aa: CASSPSSGSRLEQYF
CDR3nt: TGTGCCAGCTCACCCTCCTCAGGGTCTAGGCTAGAGCAGTACTTC

v_gene: TRBV9
d_gene: TRBD1
abundance: -
j_gene: TRBJ1-2
CDR3aa: CASSAHSDRAIGYTF
CDR3nt: TGTGCCAGCAGCGCCCACTCGGACAGGGCTATTGGCTACACCTTC

v_gene: TRBV7-9
d_gene: -
abundance: -
j_gene: TRBJ2-1
CDR3aa: CASSLPGSTVYNEQFF
CDR3nt: TGTGCCAGCAGCTTACCGGGTAGCACGGTCTACAATGAGCAGTTCTTC